The present T cell receptor (beta chain) was sequenced within a study of CD8 T cells in Susac syndrome. RNA amounts of about 0.5 to 1 ug underwent reverse transcription with random hexamers. TCRdb reprocessed the immunoSEQ multiplex PCR reads via MiXCR and lists one record per CDR3 protein. The table has approximately 200,000 distinct CDR3 sequences, approximately 95% seen once. This CDR3 comprises 15 residues. CDR1 is SQVTM and CDR2 is ANQGSEA in the germline V gene. Between the trimmed V and J ends, which lost 7 bases and 0 bases, there was a span of 16 bases. The gene calls are TRBV29-1 and TRBJ1-5; a weak D match, TRBD1 (6 bases). The clonotype was recovered from a human donor with multiple sclerosis. Sequenced sample: CD4+ T cells from PBMCs. The CDR3 DNA sequence: TGCAGCGCTGCTCAGGGGACTAATAGCAATCAGCCCCAGCATTTT. It is translated as CSAAQGTNSNQPQHF.